This entry lists 2 T cell receptor beta chains sequenced from one sample in a study of blood T cell repertoires in COVID-19. Repertoires were generated with immunoSEQ multiplex PCR, while TCRdb's copy carries only in-frame clones and drops some. The table has 470,000 or so clones, 70% to 90% seen once. The sample taken for sequencing was PBMCs or T cells enriched from blood (not recorded which). These receptors were taken from a woman aged 18-29 years with acute COVID-19.

The chain carries TRBV14 and TRBJ1-2; 9 nucleotides line up with TRBD1. J gave up 3 bases and V 3 bases, and 5 bases lay outside the gene matches. Germline CDR1 reads SGHDN; CDR2 reads FVKESK. This CDR3 contains 15 residues. The CDR3 bases are TGTGCCAGCAGCCACGGACAGGGGCGGGACTATGGCTACACCTTC. Its protein product is CASSHGQGRDYGYTF. Variable domain in full (rest from reference TRBV14 and TRBJ1-2): EAGVTQFPSHSVIEKGQTVTLRCDPISGHDNLYWYRRVMGKEIKFLLHFVKESKQDESGMPNNRFLAERTGGTYSTLKVQPAELEDSGVYFCASSHGQGRDYGYTFGSGTRLTVV.

The J gene is TRBJ1-5, the V gene TRBV15; tentatively, D is TRBD1 (5 bases). Deletions cut 0 bases from V and 2 bases from J, with 11 bases between. CDR1 and CDR2 from the germline V gene are LNHNV and YYDKDF (reference sequence). This CDR3 comprises 16 residues. The CDR3 loop is CATSRDLGGGNQPQHF. CDR3 DNA sequence: TGTGCCACCAGCAGAGATCTGGGGGGAGGCAATCAGCCCCAGCATTTT.